This TCR beta chain was recorded in a study of circulating and synovial CD4+ cells in juvenile arthritis. This CDR3 spans 13 amino acids. Germline CDR1 is MGHDK and CDR2 is SYGVNS. The germline V and J ends were trimmed by 6 bases and 1 base, with 9 bases remaining between them. Worth noting for this clone: Its target is not known.

Study results and caveats: Some such blood samples were as oligoclonal as synovium. Bulk blood CD4 samples held at least an order of magnitude more or fewer genomes than CPL.

Libraries were prepared by immunoSEQ multiplex PCR; TCRdb keeps only in-frame clonotypes and omits some of them. The data show 14,000 or so clones, 75% to 90% seen once. This sequence originates from a human patient with juvenile idiopathic arthritis. Some clones in this sample may be carry-over from other donors' samples. V and J are TRBV25-1 and TRBJ1-2; D uncertain. Sequencing was carried out using CD4+ T cells from synovial fluid. The DNA of the CDR3 is TGTGCCAGCAGACCACAGAGTAACTATGGCTACACCTTC. Its protein product is CASRPQSNYGYTF.